Shown below are 15 T cell receptor beta chains from a single sample sequenced in a study of T cell responses to AZD1222 COVID-19 vaccine. Data came from immunoSEQ multiplex PCR; TCRdb stores just in-frame clones and leaves some out. The top ten hold approximately 1.3% of the sample, which has 95,000 to 100,000 clones, about nine tenths seen once. The input for sequencing was peripheral blood, taken on day 0 of AZD1222 vaccination. Receptor source: an adult in good health.

The chain recombines TRBV11-2 with TRBJ2-7; D not resolved. CDR3 length: 13 residues. CDR1 and CDR2 (germline): SGHAT, FQNNGV. The V end lost 1 base, the J end lost 2 bases, and 6 bases lay between the germline ends. Here the CDR3 reads CASSLGSTYEQYF. The CDR3 DNA reads as TGTGCCAGCAGCTTAGGTAGCACCTACGAGCAGTACTTC.

V is TRBV7-2 and J is TRBJ2-5, with TRBD2 matching 10 bases. Germline trimming cut 1 base from V and 8 bases from J; bases unmatched to any gene: 10. CDR3 size: 16 residues. Germline V gene sequence: CDR1 SGHTA, CDR2 FQGNSA. This chain's CDR3 is CASSLGERGGSGTQYF. Written as DNA, the CDR3 is TGTGCCAGCAGCTTAGGGGAGCGGGGGGGCTCCGGAACCCAGTACTTC.

J is TRBJ1-5 and V is TRBV6-1; D is unclear. V was clipped by 0 bases and J by 4 bases, with 10 bases between them. The CDR3 consists of 15 residues. Germline CDR1 MNHNS, CDR2 SASEGT. The CDR3 nucleotides are TGTGCCAGCAGTGAAGCGGTAGGGATGAATCAGCCCCAGCATTTT. Its protein product is CASSEAVGMNQPQHF.

V and J are TRBV27 and TRBJ2-1, with 13 bases that match TRBD2. J gave up 6 bases and V 6 bases, and 5 bases lay outside the gene matches. The CDR3 totals 15 residues. Germline CDR1 and CDR2: MNHEY and SMNVEV (reference sequence). CDR3 sequence reads: CASSKTSGGANEQFF. The CDR3 nucleotides read TGTGCCAGCAGCAAAACTAGCGGGGGGGCCAATGAGCAGTTCTTC.

The chain carries TRBV5-5 and TRBJ1-6, with 9 bases that match TRBD1. This CDR3 contains 14 residues. The V gene end was trimmed by 5 bases and the J gene end by 9 bases; junction bases not matched to a gene: 6. Germline V gives CDR1 SGHKS, CDR2 YYEKEE (reference sequence). CDR3 amino acids: CASRTGTGTSPLHF. For the CDR3, the DNA is TGTGCCAGCAGGACCGGGACAGGGACTTCACCCCTCCACTTT.

This chain connects TRBV2 to TRBJ1-6; D gene ambiguous. Germline V gene data show CDR1 as SNHLY and CDR2 as FYNNEI. V lost 4 bases to trimming and J lost 7 bases, with 8 bases between them. The length of the CDR3 is 13 residues. The CDR3: CASSGDTNSPLHF. The CDR3 DNA is TGTGCCAGCAGTGGCGACACGAATTCACCCCTCCACTTT.

The rearrangement uses TRBV5-4 and TRBJ2-5; D may be TRBD2 (5 bases). V shed 1 base and J shed 5 bases, with 12 bases lying between them. From germline, CDR1 is SGHNT and CDR2 YYREEE (reference sequence). There are 14 residues in the CDR3. The CDR3 is CASSLWNGGETQYF. As DNA, the CDR3 is TGTGCCAGCAGCTTGTGGAATGGAGGCGAGACCCAGTACTTC.

CDR3 DNA sequence: TGTGCCAGCAGTTTATGGACCGCGGACAGTCATGGCTACACCTTC. Translated, it gives CASSLWTADSHGYTF. This chain joins TRBV28 and TRBJ1-2; D may be TRBD1 (6 bases). Germline values: CDR1 MDHEN, CDR2 SYDVKM. V was shortened by 0 bases and J by 6 bases, with 14 bases between the two germline ends. The CDR3 is made up of 15 amino acids.

V is TRBV18 and J is TRBJ2-3, with a weak D call TRBD2 (7 bases). Germline V gene data show CDR1 as KGHSH and CDR2 as LQKENI. The CDR3 loop spans 18 amino acids. Trimming stripped 2 bases from V and 1 base from J, with 19 bases between. The chain's CDR3 is CASSPRRGGDVGTDTQYF. CDR3 in DNA: TGTGCCAGCTCACCAAGGAGAGGGGGGGACGTTGGCACAGATACGCAGTATTTT.

The gene calls are TRBV12-3 or TRBV12-4 and TRBJ1-5; no firm D call. The CDR3 is 13 residues long. With 6 bases removed from V and 0 bases from J, the gap between germline ends came to 6 bases. The CDR3 reads CASRDGSNQPQHF. The CDR3 nucleotides read TGTGCCAGCAGGGACGGTAGCAATCAGCCCCAGCATTTT.

This rearrangement joins TRBV5-5 to TRBJ1-3; tentative D call: TRBD1 (6 bases). The CDR3 has 14 amino acids. V lost 3 bases and J lost 8, with 15 bases in between. Germline V gives CDR1 SGHKS, CDR2 YYEKEE (reference sequence). CDR3 DNA sequence: TGTGCCAGCAGCTCCACCAGGGGTGCGGACACCATATATTTT. As protein: CASSSTRGADTIYF.

There are a few counts of this clone. The V gene is TRBV10-3, the J gene TRBJ2-4, with 7 bases lining up with TRBD2. The V segment lost 5 bases and the J segment 8 bases; nucleotides outside the gene matches: 15. Per germline, CDR1 ENHRY and CDR2 SYGVKD. This CDR3 comprises 16 residues. CDR3 sequence: CAISPVWGGSEYIQYF. The CDR3 nucleotides are TGTGCCATCAGTCCCGTTTGGGGGGGGAGTGAATACATTCAGTACTTC.

The rearrangement links TRBV6-1 to TRBJ1-1; D gene unclear. Germline V gene sequence: CDR1 MNHNS, CDR2 SASEGT. V shed 0 bases and J shed 0 bases, with 5 bases lying between them. The CDR3 sequence is 14 residues long. CDR3 amino acids: CASSEAGMNTEAFF. The CDR3, as DNA: TGTGCCAGCAGTGAAGCAGGGATGAACACTGAAGCTTTCTTT.

The CDR3 reads CAWIRGNYGYTF. CDR3 sequence (DNA): TGTGCCTGGATTCGGGGGAACTATGGCTACACCTTC. The J gene is TRBJ1-2, the V gene TRBV30; D may be TRBD1 (5 bases). The V gene's germline CDR1 is GTSNPN and CDR2 SVGIG (reference sequence). Trimming left V 4 bases short and J 2 bases short, with 8 bases between. CDR3 length: 12 residues.

The chain carries TRBV29-1 and TRBJ1-1; 8 bases line up with TRBD1. Germline CDR1 reads SQVTM; CDR2 reads ANQGSEA. The CDR3 extends over 13 amino acids. The trim removed 7 bases at V and 0 bases at J, leaving 4 bases unmatched. Here the CDR3 DNA reads TGCAGCGGACGGGACAGGATGAACACTGAAGCTTTCTTT. This translates into CSGRDRMNTEAFF.